The clone carrying this T cell receptor beta chain appeared many times. Its antigen is not identified. These data are taken from a study of early T cells in non-severe SARS-CoV-2 infection. On the study more broadly: Chains were unpaired, as sequencing was done on bulk RNA from unsorted whole blood.

Study outcomes and limitations: Anti-spike CD8 responses were favored in VDJdb matching, and private and CD4 specificities were missed.

TCRdb used MiXCR to reprocess the 5' RACE reads, holding one entry per CDR3 protein. The top ten hold approximately 10% of the sample, which has about 58,000 distinct CDR3 sequences, 9.5% to 15% seen once. CDR3 size: 15 residues. After removal of 6 bases from V and 9 bases from J, the junction contained 12 bases not matched to a gene. Germline-derived CDR1 and CDR2 are ENHRY and SYGVKD. Specimen: whole blood. The chain is built from TRBV10-3 and TRBJ2-1, with 9 bases fitting TRBD1. The sequence derives from an adult who was a healthcare worker with PCR-confirmed SARS-CoV-2 infection or an uninfected control (not recorded which). CDR3 nucleotides: TGTGCCATCAGGTGGGGACAGGGAAATTCGGGTGAGCAGTTCTTC. The encoded protein is CAIRWGQGNSGEQFF.